The following is a T cell receptor (beta chain) sequence with its context. Antigen specificity is unknown. Some clones are missing from TCRdb's copy, which holds only in-frame ones; the method was immunoSEQ multiplex PCR. The table lists just over 150,000 clones, 90% of them singletons. This CDR3 has 11 amino acids. V was pared by 8 bases and J by 6 bases, with 8 bases between. Germline loops: CDR1 MNHEY, CDR2 SVGAGI. The data were taken from a study of T cell responses to AZD1222 COVID-19 vaccine. Study-wide results and limits: Just a handful of AZD1222 recipients tested seropositive at baseline. Donors were largely white British and mainly female; clonal diversity was possibly underestimated.

The chain joins TRBV6-5 to TRBJ2-1, with D uncertain. This clonotype was obtained from an adult in good health. The sample consisted of peripheral blood, taken on day 0 of AZD1222 vaccination. The chain's CDR3 is CASRQLNEQFF. The CDR3 bases are TGTGCCAGCCGACAACTCAATGAGCAGTTCTTC.